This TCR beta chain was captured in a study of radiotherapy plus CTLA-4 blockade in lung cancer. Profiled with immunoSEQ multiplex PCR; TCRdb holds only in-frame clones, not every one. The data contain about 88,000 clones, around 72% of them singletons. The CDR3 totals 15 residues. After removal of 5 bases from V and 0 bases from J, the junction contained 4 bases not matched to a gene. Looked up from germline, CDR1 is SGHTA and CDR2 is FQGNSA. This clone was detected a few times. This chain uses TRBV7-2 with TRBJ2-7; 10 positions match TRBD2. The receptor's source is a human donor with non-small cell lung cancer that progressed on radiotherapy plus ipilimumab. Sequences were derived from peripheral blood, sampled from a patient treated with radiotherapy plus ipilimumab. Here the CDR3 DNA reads TGTGCCAGCAGCCCAGGGACTAGCGTCTCCTACGAGCAGTACTTC. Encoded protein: CASSPGTSVSYEQYF.